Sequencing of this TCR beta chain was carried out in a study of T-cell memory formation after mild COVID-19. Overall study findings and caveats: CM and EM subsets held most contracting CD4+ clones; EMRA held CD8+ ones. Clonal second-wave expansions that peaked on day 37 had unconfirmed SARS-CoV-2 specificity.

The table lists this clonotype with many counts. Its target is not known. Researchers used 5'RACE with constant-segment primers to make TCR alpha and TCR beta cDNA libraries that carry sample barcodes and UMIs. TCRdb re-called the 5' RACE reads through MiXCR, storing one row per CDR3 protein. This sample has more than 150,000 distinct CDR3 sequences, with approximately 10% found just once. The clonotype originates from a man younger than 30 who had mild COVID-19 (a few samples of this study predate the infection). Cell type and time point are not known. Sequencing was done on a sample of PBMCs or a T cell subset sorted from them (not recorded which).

The CDR3 bases are TGTGCCAGCAGCTATTACGGACAGCAAGAGACCCAGTACTTC. Translating gives CASSYYGQQETQYF. This chain links TRBV7-2 with TRBJ2-5, with a tentative D call TRBD1 (6 bases). The V end was cut by 4 bases, the J end by 2 bases, with 11 bases between. CDR1 is SGHTA, CDR2 FQGNSA, per germline. The CDR3 spans 14 residues.